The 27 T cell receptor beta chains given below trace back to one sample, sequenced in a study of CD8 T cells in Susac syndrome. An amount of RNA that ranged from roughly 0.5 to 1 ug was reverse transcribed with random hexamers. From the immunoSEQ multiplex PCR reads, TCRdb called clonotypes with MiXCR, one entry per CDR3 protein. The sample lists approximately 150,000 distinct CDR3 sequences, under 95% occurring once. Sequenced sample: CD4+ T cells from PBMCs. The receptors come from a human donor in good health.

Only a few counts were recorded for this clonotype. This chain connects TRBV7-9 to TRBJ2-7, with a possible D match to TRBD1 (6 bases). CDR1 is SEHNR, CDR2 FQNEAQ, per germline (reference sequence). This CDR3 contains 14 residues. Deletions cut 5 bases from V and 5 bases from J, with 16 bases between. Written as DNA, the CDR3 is TGTGCCAGCAGCCGGGTAGGGGGTTACCACGAGCAGTACTTC. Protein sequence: CASSRVGGYHEQYF. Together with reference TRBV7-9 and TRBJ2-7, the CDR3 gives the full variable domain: DTGVSQNPRHKITKRGQNVTFRCDPISEHNRLYWYRQTLGQGPEFLTYFQNEAQLEKSRLLSDRFSAERPKGSFSTLEIQRTEQGDSAMYLCASSRVGGYHEQYFGPGTRLTVT.

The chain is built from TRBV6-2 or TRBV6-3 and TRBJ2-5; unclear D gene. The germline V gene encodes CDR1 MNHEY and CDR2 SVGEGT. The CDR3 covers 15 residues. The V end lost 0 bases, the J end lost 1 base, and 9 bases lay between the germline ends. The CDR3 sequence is CASSYSSDGQETQYF. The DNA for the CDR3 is TGTGCCAGCAGTTACTCGAGTGACGGCCAAGAGACCCAGTACTTC.

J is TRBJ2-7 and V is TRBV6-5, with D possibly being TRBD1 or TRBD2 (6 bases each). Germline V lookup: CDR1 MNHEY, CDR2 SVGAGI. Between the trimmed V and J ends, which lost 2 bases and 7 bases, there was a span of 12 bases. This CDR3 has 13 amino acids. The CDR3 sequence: CASSYNTGREQYF. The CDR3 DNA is TGTGCCAGCAGTTACAACACAGGGAGGGAGCAGTACTTC.

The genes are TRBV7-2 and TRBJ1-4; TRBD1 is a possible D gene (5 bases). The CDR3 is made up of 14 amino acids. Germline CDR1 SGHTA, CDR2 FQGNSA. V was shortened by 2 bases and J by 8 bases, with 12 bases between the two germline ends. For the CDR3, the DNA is TGTGCCAGCAGCTTAAGGGGAGGGCACGAAAAACTGTTTTTT. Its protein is CASSLRGGHEKLFF.

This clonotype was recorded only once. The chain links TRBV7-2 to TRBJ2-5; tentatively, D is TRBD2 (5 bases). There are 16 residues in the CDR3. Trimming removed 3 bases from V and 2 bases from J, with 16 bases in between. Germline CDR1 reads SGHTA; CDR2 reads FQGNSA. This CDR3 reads CASSFWTRRTQETQYF. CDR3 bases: TGTGCCAGCAGCTTCTGGACGCGACGGACTCAAGAGACCCAGTACTTC.

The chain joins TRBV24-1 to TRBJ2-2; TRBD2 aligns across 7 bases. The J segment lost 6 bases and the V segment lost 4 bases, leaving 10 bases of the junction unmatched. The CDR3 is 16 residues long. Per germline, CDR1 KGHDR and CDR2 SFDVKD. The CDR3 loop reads CATSDYSGESAGELFF. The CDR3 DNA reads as TGTGCCACCAGTGACTACAGCGGGGAGAGCGCCGGGGAGCTGTTTTTT.

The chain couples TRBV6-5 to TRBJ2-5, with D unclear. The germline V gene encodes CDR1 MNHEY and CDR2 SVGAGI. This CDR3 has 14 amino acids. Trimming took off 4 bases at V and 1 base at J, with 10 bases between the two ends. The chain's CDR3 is CASSSSRTQETQYF. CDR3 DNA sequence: TGTGCCAGCAGTTCCAGCAGGACCCAAGAGACCCAGTACTTC.

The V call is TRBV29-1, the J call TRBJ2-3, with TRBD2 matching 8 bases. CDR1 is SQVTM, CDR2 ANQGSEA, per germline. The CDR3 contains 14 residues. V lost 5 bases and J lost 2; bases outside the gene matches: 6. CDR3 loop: CSVPGAGVTDTQYF. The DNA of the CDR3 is TGCAGCGTTCCAGGAGCGGGAGTCACAGATACGCAGTATTTT.

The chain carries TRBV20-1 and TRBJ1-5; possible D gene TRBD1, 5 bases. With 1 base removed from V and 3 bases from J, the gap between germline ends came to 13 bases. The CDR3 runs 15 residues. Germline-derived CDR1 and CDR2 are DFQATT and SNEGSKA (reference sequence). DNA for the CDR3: TGCAGTGCTAGAGGGACACCTTCGGACAATCAGCCCCAGCATTTT. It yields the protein CSARGTPSDNQPQHF.

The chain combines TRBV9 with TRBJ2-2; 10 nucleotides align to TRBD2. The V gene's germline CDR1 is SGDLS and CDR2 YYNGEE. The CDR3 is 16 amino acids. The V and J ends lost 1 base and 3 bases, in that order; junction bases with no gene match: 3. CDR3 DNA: TGTGCCAGCAGCGTACGCGGGACTAGCGACACCGGGGAGCTGTTTTTT. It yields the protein CASSVRGTSDTGELFF.

In DNA form, the CDR3 reads TGTGCCAGCAGCTTAGTTTCTCAGGGGGCTTCTGAAGCTTTCTTT. It yields the protein CASSLVSQGASEAFF. The V call is TRBV11-2, the J call TRBJ1-1; 8 nucleotides match TRBD1. The V segment lost 1 base and the J segment 6 bases; nucleotides outside the gene matches: 7. Germline values: CDR1 SGHAT, CDR2 FQNNGV. CDR3 length equals 15 residues. Full variable domain (missing parts from reference TRBV11-2 and TRBJ1-1): EAGVAQSPRYKIIEKRQSVAFWCNPISGHATLYWYQQILGQGPKLLIQFQNNGVVDDSQLPKDRFSAERLKGVDSTLKIQPAKLEDSAVYLCASSLVSQGASEAFFGQGTRLTVV.

The CDR3 protein is CAWRKTGTGGYGELFF. CDR3 DNA: TGTGCCTGGAGAAAAACCGGGACAGGGGGCTACGGGGAGCTGTTTTTT. V is TRBV30 and J is TRBJ2-2; 12 bases map to TRBD1. V dropped 3 bases and J dropped 7; count of bases not matched to a gene: 9. The germline V gene has CDR1 GTSNPN and CDR2 SVGIG (reference sequence). The CDR3 extends over 16 amino acids.

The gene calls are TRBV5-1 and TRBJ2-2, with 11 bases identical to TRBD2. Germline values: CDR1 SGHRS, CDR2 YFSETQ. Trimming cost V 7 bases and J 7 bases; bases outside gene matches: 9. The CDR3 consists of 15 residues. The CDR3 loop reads CASRSSGRPDGELFF. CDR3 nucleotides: TGCGCCAGCCGATCTAGCGGGAGGCCCGACGGGGAGCTGTTTTTT.

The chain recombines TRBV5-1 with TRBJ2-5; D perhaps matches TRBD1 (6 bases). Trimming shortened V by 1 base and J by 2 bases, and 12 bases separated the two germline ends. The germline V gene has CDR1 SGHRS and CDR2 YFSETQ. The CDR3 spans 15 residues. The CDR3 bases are TGCGCCAGCAGCTTGAACGGACAGAGGCAAGAGACCCAGTACTTC. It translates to CASSLNGQRQETQYF.

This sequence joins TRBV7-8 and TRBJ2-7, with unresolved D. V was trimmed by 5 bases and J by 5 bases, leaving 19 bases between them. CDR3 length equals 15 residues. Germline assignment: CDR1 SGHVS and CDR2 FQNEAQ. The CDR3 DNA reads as TGTGCCAGCAGCCGCTCGCGGCTGAGACTGGACGAGCAGTACTTC. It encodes CASSRSRLRLDEQYF.

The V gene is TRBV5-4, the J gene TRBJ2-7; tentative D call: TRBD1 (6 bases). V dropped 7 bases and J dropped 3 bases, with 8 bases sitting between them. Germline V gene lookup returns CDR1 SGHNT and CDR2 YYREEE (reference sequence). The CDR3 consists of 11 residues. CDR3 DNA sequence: TGTGCCAGCCCACAGGGCTACGAGCAGTACTTC. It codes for CASPQGYEQYF.

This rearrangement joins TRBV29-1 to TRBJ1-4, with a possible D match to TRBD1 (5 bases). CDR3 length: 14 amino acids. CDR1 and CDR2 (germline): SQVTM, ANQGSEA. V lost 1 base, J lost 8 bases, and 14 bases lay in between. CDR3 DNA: TGCAGCGTTGAAGCTGGCCAGCGGGGGGAAAAACTGTTTTTT. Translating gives CSVEAGQRGEKLFF.

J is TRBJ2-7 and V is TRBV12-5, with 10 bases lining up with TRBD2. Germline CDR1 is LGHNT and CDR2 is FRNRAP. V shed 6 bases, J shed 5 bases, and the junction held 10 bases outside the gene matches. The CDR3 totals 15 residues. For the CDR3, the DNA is TGTGCTAGTGGCCCTGAGCGGGAGGGCCCCCACGAGCAGTACTTC. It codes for CASGPEREGPHEQYF.

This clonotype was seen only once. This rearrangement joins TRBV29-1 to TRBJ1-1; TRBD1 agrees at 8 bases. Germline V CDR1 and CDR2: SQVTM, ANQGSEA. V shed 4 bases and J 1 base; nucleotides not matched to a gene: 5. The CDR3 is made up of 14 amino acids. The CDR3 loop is CSVVSRGRNTEAFF. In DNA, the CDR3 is TGCAGCGTTGTTTCCAGGGGGCGGAACACTGAAGCTTTCTTT.

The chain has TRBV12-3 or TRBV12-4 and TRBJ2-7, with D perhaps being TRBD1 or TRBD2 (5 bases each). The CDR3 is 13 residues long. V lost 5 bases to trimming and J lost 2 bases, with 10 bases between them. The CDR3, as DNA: TGTGCCAGCAGTCGGGACGGCGCCTACGAGCAGTACTTC. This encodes CASSRDGAYEQYF.

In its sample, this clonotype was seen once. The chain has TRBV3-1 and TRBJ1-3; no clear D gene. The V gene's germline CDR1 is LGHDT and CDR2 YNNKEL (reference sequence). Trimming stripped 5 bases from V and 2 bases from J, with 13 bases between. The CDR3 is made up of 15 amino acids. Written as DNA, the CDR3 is TGTGCCAGCAGCTCTCGCACCGGACCTGGAAACACCATATATTTT. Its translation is CASSSRTGPGNTIYF. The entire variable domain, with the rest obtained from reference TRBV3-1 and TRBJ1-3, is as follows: DTAVSQTPKYLVTQMGNDKSIKCEQNLGHDTMYWYKQDSKKFLKIMFSYNNKELIINETVPNRFSPKSPDKAHLNLHINSLELGDSAVYFCASSSRTGPGNTIYFGEGSWLTVV.

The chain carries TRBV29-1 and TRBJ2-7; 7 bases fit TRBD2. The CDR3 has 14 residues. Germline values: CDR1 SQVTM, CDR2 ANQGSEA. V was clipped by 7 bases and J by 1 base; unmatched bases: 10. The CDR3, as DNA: TGCAGCGCCCTAACCGGGGGGAATTCCTACGAGCAGTACTTC. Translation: CSALTGGNSYEQYF.

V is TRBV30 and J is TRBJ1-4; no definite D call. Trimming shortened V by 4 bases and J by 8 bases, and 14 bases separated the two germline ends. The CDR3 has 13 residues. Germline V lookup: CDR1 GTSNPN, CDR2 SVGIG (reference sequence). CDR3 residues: CAWIGRVPEKLFF. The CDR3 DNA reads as TGTGCCTGGATAGGCCGGGTCCCCGAAAAACTGTTTTTT.

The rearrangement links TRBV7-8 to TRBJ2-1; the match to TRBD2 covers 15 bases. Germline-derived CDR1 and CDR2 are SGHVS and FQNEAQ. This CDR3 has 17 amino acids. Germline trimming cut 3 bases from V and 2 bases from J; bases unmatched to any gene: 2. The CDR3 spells CASSFGLAGGAYNEQFF. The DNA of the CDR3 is TGTGCCAGCAGCTTCGGACTAGCGGGGGGGGCCTACAATGAGCAGTTCTTC.

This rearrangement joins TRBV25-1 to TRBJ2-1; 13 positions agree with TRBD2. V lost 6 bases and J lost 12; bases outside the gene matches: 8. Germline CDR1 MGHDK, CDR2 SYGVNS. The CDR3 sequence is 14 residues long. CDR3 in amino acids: CASSATSGGMGQFF. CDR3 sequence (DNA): TGTGCCAGCAGCGCGACTAGCGGGGGGATGGGGCAGTTCTTC.

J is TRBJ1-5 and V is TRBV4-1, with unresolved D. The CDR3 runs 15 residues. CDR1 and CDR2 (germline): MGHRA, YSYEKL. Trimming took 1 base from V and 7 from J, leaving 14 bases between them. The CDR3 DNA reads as TGCGCCAGCAGCCAAGTCCTAACCCGAGACCAGCCCCAGCATTTT. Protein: CASSQVLTRDQPQHF.

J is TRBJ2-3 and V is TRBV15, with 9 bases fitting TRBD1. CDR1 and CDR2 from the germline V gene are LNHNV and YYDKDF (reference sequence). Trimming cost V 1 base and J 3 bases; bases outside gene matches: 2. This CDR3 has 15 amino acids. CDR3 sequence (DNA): TGTGCCACCAGCAGAGTGGACAGGGGTACAGATACGCAGTATTTT. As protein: CATSRVDRGTDTQYF.